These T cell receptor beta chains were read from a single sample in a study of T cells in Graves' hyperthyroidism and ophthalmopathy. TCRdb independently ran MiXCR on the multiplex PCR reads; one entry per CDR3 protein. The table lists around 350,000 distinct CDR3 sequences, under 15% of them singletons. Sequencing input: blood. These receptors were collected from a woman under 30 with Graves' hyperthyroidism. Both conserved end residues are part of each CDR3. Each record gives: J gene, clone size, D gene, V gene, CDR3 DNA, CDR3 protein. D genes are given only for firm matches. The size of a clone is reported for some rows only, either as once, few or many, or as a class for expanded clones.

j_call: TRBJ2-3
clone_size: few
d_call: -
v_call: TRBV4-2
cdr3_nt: TGTGCCAGCAACCAAGAGTTACGGGCCACATCACGCGGAGATACGCAGTATTTT
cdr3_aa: CASNQELRATSRGDTQYF

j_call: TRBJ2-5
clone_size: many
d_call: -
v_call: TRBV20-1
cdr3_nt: TGCAGTGCTAGAGAAAGCGGAGCTCAAGAGACCCAGTACTTC
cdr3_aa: CSARESGAQETQYF

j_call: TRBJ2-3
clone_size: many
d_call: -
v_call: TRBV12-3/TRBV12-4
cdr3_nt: TGTGCCAGCAGTGCGGCCCCAATCACAGATACGCAGTATTTT
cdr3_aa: CASSAAPITDTQYF

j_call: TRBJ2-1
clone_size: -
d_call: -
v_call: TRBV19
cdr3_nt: TGTGCCAGTAGTATCTCACAAGGCGAGACCCCCTACAATGAGCAGTTCTTC
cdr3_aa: CASSISQGETPYNEQFF

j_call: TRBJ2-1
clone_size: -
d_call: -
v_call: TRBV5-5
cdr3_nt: TGTGCCAGCTCAGGAATCCCGGCCGACTACAATGAGCAGTTCTTC
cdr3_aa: CASSGIPADYNEQFF

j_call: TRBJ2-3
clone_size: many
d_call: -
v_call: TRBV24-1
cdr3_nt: TGTGCCACCAGTGGCTCGGACCAATCTAAAAGAGCAGATACGCAGTATTTT
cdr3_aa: CATSGSDQSKRADTQYF

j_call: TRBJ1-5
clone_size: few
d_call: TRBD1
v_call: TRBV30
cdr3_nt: TGTGCCTGGAGTTACACTATCGGGACAGGGGAGATGCAGCCCCAGCATTTT
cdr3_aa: CAWSYTIGTGEMQPQHF

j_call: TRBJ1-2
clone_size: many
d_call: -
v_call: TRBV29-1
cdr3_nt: TGCAGCGTTGTGCCTGACAGTACGAGTGGCTACACCTTC
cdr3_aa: CSVVPDSTSGYTF

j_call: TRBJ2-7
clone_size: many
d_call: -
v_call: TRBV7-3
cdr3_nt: TGTGCCAGCAGCTTATCAGGAGGGGACGAGCAGTACTTC
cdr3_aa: CASSLSGGDEQYF

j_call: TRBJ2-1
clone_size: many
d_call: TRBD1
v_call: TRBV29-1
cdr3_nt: TGCAGCGTTGATGAGGCAGGGGGCGGGAATGAGCAGTTCTTC
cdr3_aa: CSVDEAGGGNEQFF

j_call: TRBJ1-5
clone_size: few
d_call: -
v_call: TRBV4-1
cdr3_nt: TGCGCCAGCAGCCAAGAACGGGGCGGGGGTCAGCCCCAGCATTTT
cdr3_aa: CASSQERGGGQPQHF

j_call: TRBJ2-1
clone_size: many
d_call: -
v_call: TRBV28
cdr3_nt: TGTGCCAGCAGTCCCCCCGACTACAATGAGCAGTTCTTC
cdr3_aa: CASSPPDYNEQFF

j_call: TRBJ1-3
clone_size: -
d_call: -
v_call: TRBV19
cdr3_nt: TGTGCCAGTAGTCCATTCGGGGGCTCTGGAAACACCATATATTTT
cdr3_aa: CASSPFGGSGNTIYF

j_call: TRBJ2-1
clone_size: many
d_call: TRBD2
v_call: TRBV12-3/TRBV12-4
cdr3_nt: TGTGCCAGCAGTTTAGCGCTGGGCGGGAGCTCCTACAATGAGCAGTTCTTC
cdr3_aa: CASSLALGGSSYNEQFF